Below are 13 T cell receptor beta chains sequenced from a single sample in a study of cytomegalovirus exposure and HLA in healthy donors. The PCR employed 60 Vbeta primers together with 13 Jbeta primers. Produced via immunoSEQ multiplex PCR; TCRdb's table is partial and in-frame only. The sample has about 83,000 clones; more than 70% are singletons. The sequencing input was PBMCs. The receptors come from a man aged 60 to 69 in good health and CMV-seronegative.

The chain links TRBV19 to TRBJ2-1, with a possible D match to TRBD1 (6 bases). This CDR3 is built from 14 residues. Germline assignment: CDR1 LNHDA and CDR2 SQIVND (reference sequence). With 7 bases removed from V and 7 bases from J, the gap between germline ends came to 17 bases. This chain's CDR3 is CASTASRGRNEQFF. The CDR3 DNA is TGTGCCAGTACCGCCAGCAGGGGTCGTAATGAGCAGTTCTTC.

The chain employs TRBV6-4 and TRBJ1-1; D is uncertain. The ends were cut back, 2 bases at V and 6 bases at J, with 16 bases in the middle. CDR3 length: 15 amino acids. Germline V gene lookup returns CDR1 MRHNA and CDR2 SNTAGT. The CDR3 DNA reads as TGTGCCAGCAGTGACGATCCGCCCCTAGTCCCTGAAGCTTTCTTT. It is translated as CASSDDPPLVPEAFF.

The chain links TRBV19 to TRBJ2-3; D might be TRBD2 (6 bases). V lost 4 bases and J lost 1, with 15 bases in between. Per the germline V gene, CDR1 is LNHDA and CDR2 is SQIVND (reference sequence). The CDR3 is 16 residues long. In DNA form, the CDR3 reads TGTGCCAGTAGTAAAGGAGTCGGCGGGGGCACAGATACGCAGTATTTT. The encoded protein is CASSKGVGGGTDTQYF.

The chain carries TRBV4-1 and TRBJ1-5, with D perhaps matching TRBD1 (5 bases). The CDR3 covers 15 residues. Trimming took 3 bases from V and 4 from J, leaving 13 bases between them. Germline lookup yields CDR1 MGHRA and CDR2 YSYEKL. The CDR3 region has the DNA TGCGCCAGCAGCCACCCGATGGGGGGGAATCAGCCCCAGCATTTT. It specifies CASSHPMGGNQPQHF.

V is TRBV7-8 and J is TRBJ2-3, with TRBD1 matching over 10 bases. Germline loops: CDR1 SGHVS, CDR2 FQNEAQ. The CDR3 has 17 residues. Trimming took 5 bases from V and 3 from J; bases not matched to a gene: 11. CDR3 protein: CASSRADRGSETDTQYF. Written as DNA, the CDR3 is TGTGCCAGCAGCCGGGCGGACAGGGGGTCAGAGACAGATACGCAGTATTTT. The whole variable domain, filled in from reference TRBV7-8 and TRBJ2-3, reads GAGVSQSPRYKVAKRGQDVALRCDPISGHVSLFWYQQALGQGPEFLTYFQNEAQLDKSGLPSDRFFAERPEGSVSTLKIQRTQQEDSAVYLCASSRADRGSETDTQYFGPGTRLTVL.

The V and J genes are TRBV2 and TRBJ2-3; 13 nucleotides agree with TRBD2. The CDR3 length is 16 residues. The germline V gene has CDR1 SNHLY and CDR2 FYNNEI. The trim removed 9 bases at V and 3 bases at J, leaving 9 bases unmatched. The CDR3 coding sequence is TGTGCCAGATCGACTAGCGGGGGGATGTATACAGATACGCAGTATTTT. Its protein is CARSTSGGMYTDTQYF.

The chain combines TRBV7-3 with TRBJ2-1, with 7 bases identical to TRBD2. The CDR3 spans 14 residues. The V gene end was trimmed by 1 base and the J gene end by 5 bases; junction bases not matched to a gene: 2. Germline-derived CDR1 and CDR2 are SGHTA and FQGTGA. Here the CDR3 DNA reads TGTGCCAGCAGCTTAATGGGAGGGGACAATGAGCAGTTCTTC. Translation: CASSLMGGDNEQFF.

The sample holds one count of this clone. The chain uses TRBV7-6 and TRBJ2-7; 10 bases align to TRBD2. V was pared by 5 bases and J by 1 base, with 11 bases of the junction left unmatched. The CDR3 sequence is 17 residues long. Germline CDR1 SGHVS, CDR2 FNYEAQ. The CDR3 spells CASSHLGSGGHSYEQYF. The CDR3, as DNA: TGTGCCAGCAGCCATCTTGGTAGCGGGGGGCATTCCTACGAGCAGTACTTC.

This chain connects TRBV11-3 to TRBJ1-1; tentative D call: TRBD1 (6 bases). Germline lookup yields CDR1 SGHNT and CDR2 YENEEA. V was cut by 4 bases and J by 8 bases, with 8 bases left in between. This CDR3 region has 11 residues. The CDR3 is CASSSGEEAFF. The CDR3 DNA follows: TGTGCCAGCAGCTCAGGGGAGGAAGCTTTCTTT.

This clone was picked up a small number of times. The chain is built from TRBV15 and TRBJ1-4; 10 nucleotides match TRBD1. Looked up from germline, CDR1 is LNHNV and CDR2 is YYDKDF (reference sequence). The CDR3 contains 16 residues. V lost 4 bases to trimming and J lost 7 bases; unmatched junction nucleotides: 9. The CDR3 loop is CATSTPTGGSPEKLFF. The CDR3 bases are TGTGCCACCAGCACACCGACAGGGGGCTCTCCTGAAAAACTGTTTTTT.

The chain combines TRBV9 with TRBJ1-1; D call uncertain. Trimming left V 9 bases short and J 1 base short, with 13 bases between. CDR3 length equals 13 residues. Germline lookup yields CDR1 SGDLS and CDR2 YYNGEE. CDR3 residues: CATQPQRNTEAFF. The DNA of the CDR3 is TGTGCCACGCAACCACAGAGGAACACTGAAGCTTTCTTT.

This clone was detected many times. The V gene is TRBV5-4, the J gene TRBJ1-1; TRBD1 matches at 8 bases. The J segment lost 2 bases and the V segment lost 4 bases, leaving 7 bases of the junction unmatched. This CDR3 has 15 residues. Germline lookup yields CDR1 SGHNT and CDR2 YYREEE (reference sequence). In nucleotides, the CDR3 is TGTGCCAGCAGCCGGGGGACAGGCTTTAACACTGAAGCTTTCTTT. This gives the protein CASSRGTGFNTEAFF.

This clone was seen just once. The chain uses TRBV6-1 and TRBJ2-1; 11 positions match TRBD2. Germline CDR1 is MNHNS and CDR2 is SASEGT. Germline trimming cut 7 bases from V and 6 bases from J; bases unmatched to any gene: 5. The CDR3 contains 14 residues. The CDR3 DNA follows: TGTGCCAGCACCGGGACTAGCGGACCCAATGAGCAGTTCTTC. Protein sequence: CASTGTSGPNEQFF.